These 24 T cell receptor beta chains originate from one sample sequenced in a study of cytomegalovirus exposure and HLA in healthy donors. The PCR used 60 Vbeta and 13 Jbeta primers. Only in-frame clones appear in the TCRdb table, and some are missing; sequencing was by immunoSEQ multiplex PCR. The table has under 200,000 clones, around four fifths seen once. The material sequenced was PBMCs. The receptors were sampled from a female donor in good health and CMV-seronegative.

This clone showed up just once. This rearrangement joins TRBV5-6 to TRBJ2-5; D not resolved. The CDR3 spans 14 residues. Trimming stripped 2 bases from V and 2 bases from J, with 10 bases between. Germline loops: CDR1 SGHDT, CDR2 YYEEEE. The CDR3 loop reads CASSFTPDQETQYF. For the CDR3, the DNA is TGTGCCAGCAGCTTTACCCCAGATCAAGAGACCCAGTACTTC. Full variable domain (remainder filled in from reference TRBV5-6 and TRBJ2-5): DAGVTQSPTHLIKTRGQQVTLRCSPKSGHDTVSWYQQALGQGPQFIFQYYEEEERQRGNFPDRFSGHQFPNYSSELNVNALLLGDSALYLCASSFTPDQETQYFGPGTRLLVL.

The rearrangement uses TRBV5-1 and TRBJ2-2; 11 bases match TRBD1. This CDR3 comprises 15 residues. Germline V gene data show CDR1 as SGHRS and CDR2 as YFSETQ. J gave up 3 bases and V 8 bases, and 6 bases lay outside the gene matches. CDR3 bases: TGCGCCAGTTACCGGGACAGGGGGGACACCGGGGAGCTGTTTTTT. This sequence encodes CASYRDRGDTGELFF.

The CDR3 is CSVEGPGLAGGRSSYNEQFF. The DNA for the CDR3 is TGCAGCGTTGAAGGACCCGGACTAGCGGGGGGCCGGAGCTCCTACAATGAGCAGTTCTTC. The V and J genes are TRBV29-1 and TRBJ2-1, with 14 bases lining up with TRBD2. The CDR3 spans 20 residues. Trimming at V came to 1 base and at J to 0 bases, leaving 11 bases not matched to a gene. CDR1 and CDR2 from the germline V gene are SQVTM and ANQGSEA.

This clone was seen a few times. The chain recombines TRBV19 with TRBJ1-1, with 8 bases matching TRBD1. J was trimmed by 4 bases and V by 4 bases; bases with no gene match: 2. CDR1 is LNHDA, CDR2 SQIVND, per germline (reference sequence). The CDR3 is 13 residues long. CDR3: CASSTDRGTEAFF. The CDR3 bases are TGTGCCAGTAGTACTGACAGGGGCACTGAAGCTTTCTTT.

The chain couples TRBV6-5 to TRBJ2-1; D possibly corresponds to TRBD1 (6 bases). In germline, CDR1 is MNHEY, CDR2 SVGAGI. With 4 bases removed from V and 6 bases from J, the gap between germline ends came to 13 bases. The CDR3 contains 14 residues. The CDR3 nucleotides read TGTGCCAGCAGTTGGGACAACTCCCTCAATGAGCAGTTCTTC. Translating it yields CASSWDNSLNEQFF.

The rearrangement uses TRBV4-2 and TRBJ2-5, with D possibly being TRBD2 (6 bases). V lost 0 bases, J lost 5 bases, and 16 bases lay in between. Looked up from germline, CDR1 is LGHNA and CDR2 is YNFKEQ. The CDR3 sequence is 16 residues long. The CDR3 sequence is CASSQEVLAERETQYF. CDR3 bases: TGTGCCAGCAGCCAAGAGGTATTAGCGGAAAGGGAGACCCAGTACTTC.

This sequence joins TRBV28 and TRBJ1-2, with TRBD1 as a possible D gene (6 bases). The CDR3 runs to 15 residues. V lost 3 bases and J lost 4, with 15 bases in between. The germline CDR1 and CDR2 sequences are MDHEN and SYDVKM. The CDR3 DNA reads as TGTGCCAGCAGTTTCTCTGGAGGGGGGGGCTATGGCTACACCTTC. It translates to CASSFSGGGGYGYTF.

V usage is TRBV28 and J usage is TRBJ2-3; 8 nucleotides agree with TRBD1. In germline, CDR1 is MDHEN, CDR2 SYDVKM. The ends lost 3 bases at V and 3 bases at J; junction bases unmatched: 2. The CDR3 loop spans 14 amino acids. Written as DNA, the CDR3 is TGTGCCAGCAGTTTGGACAGGGCAACAGATACGCAGTATTTT. It codes for CASSLDRATDTQYF. The full variable domain, completed using reference TRBV28 and TRBJ2-3, is DVKVTQSSRYLVKRTGEKVFLECVQDMDHENMFWYRQDPGLGLRLIYFSYDVKMKEKGDIPEGYSVSREKKERFSLILESASTNQTSMYLCASSLDRATDTQYFGPGTRLTVL.

The DNA for the CDR3 is TGTGCCAGCAGCGCCGCCAGGGTGGTCGCCGGGGAGCTGTTTTTT. Protein product: CASSAARVVAGELFF. V and J are TRBV2 and TRBJ2-2; a possible D gene is TRBD1 (5 bases). The germline V gene has CDR1 SNHLY and CDR2 FYNNEI. The CDR3 has 15 amino acids. V lost 6 bases and J 6 bases, leaving 17 bases between the germline ends.

This clone was observed a few times. The chain employs TRBV19 and TRBJ2-2; 8 bases match TRBD1. The length of the CDR3 is 14 residues. Germline V lookup: CDR1 LNHDA, CDR2 SQIVND (reference sequence). The junction had 1 base not matched to a gene; V was cut back by 6 bases and J by 1 base. The CDR3 protein is CASSGTGNTGELFF. In DNA form, the CDR3 reads TGTGCCAGTAGCGGGACAGGGAACACCGGGGAGCTGTTTTTT.

The chain recombines TRBV19 with TRBJ1-1; 10 nucleotides align to TRBD1. The CDR3 has 15 amino acids. The germline V gene encodes CDR1 LNHDA and CDR2 SQIVND (reference sequence). The ends lost 7 bases at V and 8 bases at J; junction bases unmatched: 13. In DNA, the CDR3 is TGTGCCAGTATCTCTACTGCCGGGACAGGGGTAGAAGCTTTCTTT. It yields the protein CASISTAGTGVEAFF.

The chain is built from TRBV25-1 and TRBJ2-3; 11 bases line up with TRBD2. This CDR3 comprises 18 residues. Germline loops: CDR1 MGHDK, CDR2 SYGVNS. V gave up 3 bases and J gave up 4 bases; unmatched junction bases: 12. Here the CDR3 reads CASSDRVAGGLLPDTQYF. DNA for the CDR3: TGTGCCAGCAGTGACCGAGTAGCGGGGGGGCTTCTCCCAGATACGCAGTATTTT.

V usage is TRBV4-2 and J usage is TRBJ2-4; perhaps TRBD2 as D (5 bases). From germline, CDR1 is LGHNA and CDR2 YNFKEQ. V lost 10 bases and J 1 base, leaving 11 bases between the germline ends. The CDR3 runs 13 residues. As DNA, the CDR3 is TGTGCCACAAGAAGCGGCGCCAAAAACATTCAGTACTTC. Translated: CATRSGAKNIQYF.

This clone was seen just once. The chain has TRBV10-3 and TRBJ1-4; 7 bases line up with TRBD1. V lost 8 bases, J lost 1 base, and 13 bases stayed unmatched. The germline CDR1 and CDR2 sequences are ENHRY and SYGVKD. The CDR3 runs 17 residues. The CDR3, as DNA: TGTGCCATCTCGGGGGGGGACAGCCTAGTAACTAATGAAAAACTGTTTTTT. Its translation: CAISGGDSLVTNEKLFF.

The DNA for the CDR3 is TGTGCCAGCAGTCGAAGCGATGAGCAGTTCTTC. This encodes CASSRSDEQFF. The chain joins TRBV6-5 to TRBJ2-1, with D hard to call. Germline-derived CDR1 and CDR2 are MNHEY and SVGAGI. The V gene lost 5 bases and the J gene lost 8 bases, with 7 bases spanning the gap. The CDR3 has 11 residues.

For this clone: Sequence at one end of the junction differs from germline and may be a read error. V is TRBV6-4 and J is TRBJ2-7; weak D call: TRBD1 (6 bases). CDR3 length: 14 amino acids. Germline lookup yields CDR1 MRHNA and CDR2 SNTAGT. The CDR3 nucleotides are TGTGCCAGCAGCCGACCCCTGACAGGCTACGAGCAGTGCTTC. It translates to CASSRPLTGYEQCF.

The chain couples TRBV6-5 to TRBJ2-5, with TRBD2 matching 12 bases. The CDR3 is 15 residues long. V dropped 5 bases and J dropped 4; count of bases not matched to a gene: 5. The germline V gene has CDR1 MNHEY and CDR2 SVGAGI. CDR3 nucleotides: TGTGCCAGCAGTCCCCCGGGACTAGCGGGAGAGACCCAGTACTTC. This encodes CASSPPGLAGETQYF.

The chain combines TRBV19 with TRBJ2-3; a weak D match, TRBD1 (5 bases). CDR3 length equals 14 residues. V shed 6 bases and J shed 3 bases, with 13 bases lying between them. Germline V lookup: CDR1 LNHDA, CDR2 SQIVND (reference sequence). The CDR3 coding sequence is TGTGCCAGTAGCACTTCGACAGCAACAGATACGCAGTATTTT. Its translation: CASSTSTATDTQYF.

The rearrangement uses TRBV18 and TRBJ2-7, with 13 bases aligning to TRBD2. The CDR3 is 15 residues long. Germline V gene lookup returns CDR1 KGHSH and CDR2 LQKENI. After removal of 6 bases from V and 2 bases from J, the junction contained 4 bases not matched to a gene. The CDR3 protein is CASSPTSGGPYEQYF. In DNA, the CDR3 is TGTGCCAGCTCCCCGACTAGCGGGGGGCCCTACGAGCAGTACTTC. The full variable domain, with the rest looked up from reference TRBV18 and TRBJ2-7, is NAGVMQNPRHLVRRRGQEARLRCSPMKGHSHVYWYRQLPEEGLKFMVYLQKENIIDESGMPKERFSAEFPKEGPSILRIQQVVRGDSAAYFCASSPTSGGPYEQYFGPGTRLTVT.

The V call is TRBV27, the J call TRBJ1-1; D remains ambiguous. V shed 1 base and J shed 0 bases, with 6 bases lying between them. CDR1 is MNHEY and CDR2 is SMNVEV in the germline V gene (reference sequence). This CDR3 region has 14 residues. The CDR3 sequence: CASSLYSMNTEAFF. Here the CDR3 DNA reads TGTGCCAGCAGTTTATACAGCATGAACACTGAAGCTTTCTTT.

The chain employs TRBV19 and TRBJ2-1; possibly TRBD1 for D (5 bases). The CDR3 covers 18 residues. CDR1 and CDR2 (germline): LNHDA, SQIVND (reference sequence). Trimming removed 4 bases at V and 0 bases at J, with 19 bases between. This chain's CDR3 is CASSKAPIQGFSYNEQFF. CDR3 nucleotides: TGTGCCAGTAGTAAAGCCCCCATCCAGGGCTTCTCCTACAATGAGCAGTTCTTC.

The J gene is TRBJ2-2, the V gene TRBV6-4, with D perhaps matching TRBD1 (5 bases). From germline, CDR1 is MRHNA and CDR2 SNTAGT. This CDR3 comprises 16 residues. Trimming left V 0 bases short and J 6 bases short, with 14 bases between. The CDR3 sequence: CASSDSGRAASGELFF. In nucleotides, the CDR3 is TGTGCCAGCAGTGACTCAGGCAGGGCGGCGTCCGGGGAGCTGTTTTTT.

J is TRBJ1-6 and V is TRBV28, with a possible D match to TRBD1 (5 bases). CDR1 and CDR2 from the germline V gene are MDHEN and SYDVKM. Trimming left V 5 bases short and J 11 bases short, with 10 bases between. This CDR3 is built from 12 residues. CDR3 coding DNA: TGTGCCAGCAGTCCGGGGGTCACACCCCTCCACTTT. Its translation is CASSPGVTPLHF.

The chain combines TRBV5-5 with TRBJ2-7; D is perhaps TRBD1 (5 bases). The germline V gene has CDR1 SGHKS and CDR2 YYEKEE (reference sequence). V was trimmed by 0 bases and J by 4 bases, leaving 14 bases between them. CDR3 size: 15 residues. CDR3 in amino acids: CASSLVQEKIYEQYF. As DNA, the CDR3 is TGTGCCAGCAGCTTGGTACAGGAGAAAATATACGAGCAGTACTTC.